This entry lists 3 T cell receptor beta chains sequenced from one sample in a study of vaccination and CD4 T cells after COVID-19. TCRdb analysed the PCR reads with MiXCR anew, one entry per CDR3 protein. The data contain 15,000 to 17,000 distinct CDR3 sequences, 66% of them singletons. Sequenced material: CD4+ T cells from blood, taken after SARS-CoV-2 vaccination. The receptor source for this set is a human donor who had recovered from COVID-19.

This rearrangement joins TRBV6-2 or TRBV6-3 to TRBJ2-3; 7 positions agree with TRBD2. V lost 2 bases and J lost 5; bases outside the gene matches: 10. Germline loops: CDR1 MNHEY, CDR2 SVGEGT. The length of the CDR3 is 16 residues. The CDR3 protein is CASSYRQRDYKDTQYF. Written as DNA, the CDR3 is TGTGCCAGCAGTTACCGGCAGCGGGATTATAAAGATACGCAGTATTTT.

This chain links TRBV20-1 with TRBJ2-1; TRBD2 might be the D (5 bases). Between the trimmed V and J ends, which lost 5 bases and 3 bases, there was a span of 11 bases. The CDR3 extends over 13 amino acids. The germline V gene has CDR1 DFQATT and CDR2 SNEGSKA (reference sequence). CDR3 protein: CSADRRVYNEQFF. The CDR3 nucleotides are TGCAGTGCTGATAGGCGGGTCTACAATGAGCAGTTCTTC.

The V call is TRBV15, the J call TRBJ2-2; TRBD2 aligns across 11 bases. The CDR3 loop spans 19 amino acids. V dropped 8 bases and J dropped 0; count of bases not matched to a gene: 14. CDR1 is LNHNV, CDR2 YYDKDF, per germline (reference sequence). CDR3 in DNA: TGTGCCACCCCCCGGTCTACTAGCGGGAGTCCGACGAACACCGGGGAGCTGTTTTTT. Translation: CATPRSTSGSPTNTGELFF. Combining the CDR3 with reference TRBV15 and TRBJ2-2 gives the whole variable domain DAMVIQNPRYQVTQFGKPVTLSCSQTLNHNVMYWYQQKSSQAPKLLFHYYDKDFNNEADTPDNFQSRRPNTSFCFLDIRSPGLGDTAMYLCATPRSTSGSPTNTGELFFGEGSRLTVL.